Following are 20 T cell receptor beta chains from one sample sequenced in a study of shared clonotypes between healthy human individuals. Assay: immunoSEQ multiplex PCR; the TCRdb copy retains only in-frame clones and omits some. Here the sample spans 2 million to 3 million clones, roughly 93% being singletons. Material for sequencing was naive CD4+ T cells from PBMCs. Subset in this sample: CD45RA+ positively selected. The receptors derive from a man younger than 30 in good health. Some clones in this sample may be carry-over from other donors' samples.

The genes are TRBV19 and TRBJ1-4; TRBD1 is a possible D gene (6 bases). V lost 4 bases to trimming and J lost 6 bases, with 12 bases between them. This CDR3 is 14 amino acids long. The germline V gene has CDR1 LNHDA and CDR2 SQIVND (reference sequence). CDR3 amino acids: CASSRNRADEKLFF. CDR3 sequence (DNA): TGTGCCAGTAGTAGAAACAGGGCTGATGAAAAACTGTTTTTT.

V is TRBV28 and J is TRBJ2-7, with D perhaps TRBD2 (6 bases). CDR3 length: 13 amino acids. Germline lookup yields CDR1 MDHEN and CDR2 SYDVKM. V lost 6 bases and J 1 base, leaving 10 bases between the germline ends. The CDR3 loop is CASRAGRSYEQYF. The CDR3 region has the DNA TGTGCCAGCAGGGCGGGACGATCCTACGAGCAGTACTTC.

The genes are TRBV29-1 and TRBJ2-1; D uncertain. The CDR3 extends over 12 amino acids. Germline assignment: CDR1 SQVTM and CDR2 ANQGSEA. The V end was cut by 6 bases, the J end by 7 bases, with 13 bases between. Written as DNA, the CDR3 is TGCAGCGTCGTGGACCACGGGAATGAGCAGTTCTTC. It is translated as CSVVDHGNEQFF.

The genes are TRBV19 and TRBJ2-2; D remains ambiguous. CDR3 length: 15 residues. Trimming left V 4 bases short and J 0 bases short, with 9 bases between. The V gene's germline CDR1 is LNHDA and CDR2 SQIVND (reference sequence). The CDR3, as DNA: TGTGCCAGTAGTAAGGTCTCCGCGAACACCGGGGAGCTGTTTTTT. Translation gives CASSKVSANTGELFF.

This chain joins TRBV19 and TRBJ2-4, with TRBD1 as a possible D gene (6 bases). V dropped 4 bases and J dropped 5 bases, with 18 bases sitting between them. Germline CDR1 reads LNHDA; CDR2 reads SQIVND (reference sequence). This CDR3 region has 16 residues. The CDR3 DNA reads TGTGCCAGTAGTACCATTTTGGGGCAGGGGCAAAACATTCAGTACTTC. This translates into CASSTILGQGQNIQYF. Variable domain in full (rest from reference TRBV19 and TRBJ2-4): DGGITQSPKYLFRKEGQNVTLSCEQNLNHDAMYWYRQDPGQGLRLIYYSQIVNDFQKGDIAEGYSVSREKKESFPLTVTSAQKNPTAFYLCASSTILGQGQNIQYFGAGTRLSVL.

The chain recombines TRBV5-1 with TRBJ1-3, with D possibly TRBD1 on 5 matching bases. The CDR3 is 12 amino acids. The V end lost 4 bases, the J end lost 5 bases, and 7 bases lay between the germline ends. The germline gives CDR1 SGHRS, CDR2 YFSETQ. The CDR3 DNA follows: TGCGCCAGCAGCAAGGACAGAAACACCATATATTTT. Its protein product is CASSKDRNTIYF.

The V gene is TRBV5-1, the J gene TRBJ2-7; 7 bases map to TRBD1. CDR3 size: 15 residues. V shed 4 bases, J shed 5 bases, and the junction held 12 bases outside the gene matches. CDR1 and CDR2 (germline): SGHRS, YFSETQ. The CDR3, as DNA: TGCGCCAGCAGCCCCGGGACAGCGAGGCGGGACGAGCAGTACTTC. It is translated as CASSPGTARRDEQYF.

The chain joins TRBV5-1 to TRBJ2-2, with 10 bases fitting TRBD1. The CDR3 is 14 residues long. CDR1 and CDR2 (germline): SGHRS, YFSETQ. V lost 9 bases, J lost 5 bases, and 7 bases stayed unmatched. The CDR3 nucleotides are TGCGCCACAGGACAGGGGGTTAATACCGGGGAGCTGTTTTTT. Translation: CATGQGVNTGELFF.

The CDR3 reads CASSYSRQGLQETQYF. In nucleotides, the CDR3 is TGTGCCAGCAGTTACTCGAGGCAGGGCCTTCAAGAGACCCAGTACTTC. The V call is TRBV6-7, the J call TRBJ2-5, with TRBD1 as a possible D gene (5 bases). TRBV6-7 belongs to the ORF category, with a function that is uncertain. The V end lost 0 bases, the J end lost 2 bases, and 13 bases lay between the germline ends. The length of the CDR3 is 16 residues.

CDR3 nucleotides: TGCGCCAGCAGCCAAGGTTGGACCAGGGGGTCACGGTCCTACGAGCAGTACTTC. Its protein product is CASSQGWTRGSRSYEQYF. The rearrangement links TRBV4-1 to TRBJ2-7; TRBD1 aligns across 7 bases. The CDR3 spans 18 residues. The J segment lost 1 base and the V segment lost 1 base, leaving 13 bases of the junction unmatched. Germline loops: CDR1 MGHRA, CDR2 YSYEKL.

The sample holds one count of this clone. The rearrangement links TRBV5-6 to TRBJ2-3; TRBD1 matches 11 bases. CDR1 is SGHDT, CDR2 YYEEEE, per germline. J lost 7 bases, V lost 1 base, and 5 bases had no gene match. The CDR3 is 15 residues long. The CDR3 coding sequence is TGTGCCAGCAGCTTGAGGACAGGGGGCGCAAATACGCAGTATTTT. Translating gives CASSLRTGGANTQYF.

V is TRBV30 and J is TRBJ1-6; weak D call: TRBD1 (6 bases). This CDR3 has 13 amino acids. Germline V gives CDR1 GTSNPN, CDR2 SVGIG (reference sequence). The V end lost 3 bases, the J end lost 7 bases, and 10 bases lay between the germline ends. In DNA form, the CDR3 reads TGTGCCTGGAGGGGGGGGCGGAATTCACCCCTCCACTTT. It is translated as CAWRGGRNSPLHF.

The chain joins TRBV7-2 to TRBJ2-3, with 10 bases aligning to TRBD2. J gave up 5 bases and V 4 bases, and 9 bases lay outside the gene matches. Germline lookup yields CDR1 SGHTA and CDR2 FQGNSA. CDR3 length: 16 amino acids. The CDR3 nucleotides read TGTGCCAGCAGCTCAACACCCCTAGCGGGAGTAGATACGCAGTATTTT. It encodes CASSSTPLAGVDTQYF.

The table lists this clone with a count of one. The V gene is TRBV28, the J gene TRBJ1-4, with 8 bases that match TRBD1. Germline-derived CDR1 and CDR2 are MDHEN and SYDVKM. There are 13 residues in the CDR3. V shed 6 bases, J shed 8 bases, and the junction held 5 bases outside the gene matches. CDR3 sequence: CASSGQGIEKLFF. CDR3 sequence (DNA): TGTGCCAGCAGCGGACAGGGTATCGAAAAACTGTTTTTT. The complete variable domain, with remaining parts taken from reference TRBV28 and TRBJ1-4, reads DVKVTQSSRYLVKRTGEKVFLECVQDMDHENMFWYRQDPGLGLRLIYFSYDVKMKEKGDIPEGYSVSREKKERFSLILESASTNQTSMYLCASSGQGIEKLFFGSGTQLSVL.

The chain links TRBV27 to TRBJ2-1, with D possibly TRBD2 on 6 matching bases. Trimming stripped 6 bases from V and 1 base from J, with 16 bases between. The germline V gene encodes CDR1 MNHEY and CDR2 SMNVEV (reference sequence). CDR3 length: 16 residues. The CDR3 spells CASSPISGTSYNEQFF. CDR3 sequence (DNA): TGTGCCAGCAGCCCCATTAGCGGAACTTCCTACAATGAGCAGTTCTTC.

The J gene is TRBJ1-5, the V gene TRBV27, with D possibly TRBD1 on 5 matching bases. The CDR3 has 15 amino acids. Trimming shortened V by 1 base and J by 4 bases, and 11 bases separated the two germline ends. Germline V gives CDR1 MNHEY, CDR2 SMNVEV (reference sequence). The CDR3 DNA reads as TGTGCCAGCAGTTTATTGGGCCAGGGAAATCAGCCCCAGCATTTT. It yields the protein CASSLLGQGNQPQHF.

This clone appeared once. The chain links TRBV5-1 to TRBJ2-7, with TRBD2 identical over 13 bases. Trimming removed 5 bases from V and 6 bases from J; junction bases left unmatched: 8. Germline-derived CDR1 and CDR2 are SGHRS and YFSETQ. This CDR3 has 15 amino acids. CDR3 coding DNA: TGCGCCAGCAGAGTAGGGACTAGCGGGATCGGCGAGCAGTACTTC. It yields the protein CASRVGTSGIGEQYF.

The chain combines TRBV6-1 with TRBJ2-3; 8 bases align to TRBD2. Germline V lookup: CDR1 MNHNS, CDR2 SASEGT. This CDR3 region has 15 residues. The V gene end was trimmed by 3 bases and the J gene end by 4 bases; junction bases not matched to a gene: 6. CDR3 in DNA: TGTGCCAGCAGTGATCCGGGACTAGTACCAGATACGCAGTATTTT. This codes for CASSDPGLVPDTQYF.

The chain carries TRBV4-3 and TRBJ1-1; D perhaps matches TRBD1 (5 bases). The CDR3 is made up of 16 amino acids. CDR1 is LGHNA and CDR2 is YSLEER in the germline V gene. V lost 4 bases, J lost 0 bases, and 15 bases lay in between. Here the CDR3 reads CASSPRAREMNTEAFF. CDR3 bases: TGCGCCAGCAGCCCACGAGCCAGGGAGATGAACACTGAAGCTTTCTTT.

The chain employs TRBV29-1 and TRBJ2-1; D call uncertain. This CDR3 contains 16 residues. Germline V gene data show CDR1 as SQVTM and CDR2 as ANQGSEA. V lost 0 bases to trimming and J lost 4 bases, with 16 bases between them. CDR3 sequence reads: CSVEEGQAQNYNEQFF. As DNA, the CDR3 is TGCAGCGTTGAAGAAGGGCAGGCCCAGAATTACAATGAGCAGTTCTTC.